This record looks at one T cell receptor beta chain sequence and its context. This sample is part of a study of T cell responses to AZD1222 COVID-19 vaccine. The repertoire was sequenced with immunoSEQ multiplex PCR; TCRdb's copy has only in-frame clones and lacks some. This sample has some 99,000 clones, with around 87% found just once. The sequenced sample was peripheral blood, obtained 28 days after the second AZD1222 dose. This clonotype was obtained from an adult who received the AZD1222 COVID-19 vaccine.

The CDR3 bases are TGTGCCAGTAGTGCGACACAGGGGGCGGCTAATGAAAAACTGTTTTTT. Its protein is CASSATQGAANEKLFF. The chain links TRBV19 to TRBJ1-4, with 9 bases identical to TRBD1. Germline V gene data show CDR1 as LNHDA and CDR2 as SQIVND (reference sequence). J was trimmed by 3 bases and V by 5 bases; bases with no gene match: 7. The CDR3 has 16 amino acids.